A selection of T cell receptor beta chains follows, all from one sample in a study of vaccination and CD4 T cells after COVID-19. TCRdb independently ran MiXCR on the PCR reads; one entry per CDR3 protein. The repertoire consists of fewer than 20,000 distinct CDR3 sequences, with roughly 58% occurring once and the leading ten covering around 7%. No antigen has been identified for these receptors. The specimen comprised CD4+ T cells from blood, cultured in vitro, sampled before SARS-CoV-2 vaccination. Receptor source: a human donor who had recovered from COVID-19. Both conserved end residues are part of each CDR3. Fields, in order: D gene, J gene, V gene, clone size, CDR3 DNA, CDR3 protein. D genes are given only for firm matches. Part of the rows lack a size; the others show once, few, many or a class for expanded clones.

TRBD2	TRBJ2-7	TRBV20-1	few	TGCAGTGCTCGGGGACTAGCGGATTACGAGCAGTACTTC	CSARGLADYEQYF
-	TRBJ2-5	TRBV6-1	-	TGTGCCAGCAGTCCGGCCGTGGGCGGGATGGAGACCCAGTACTTC	CASSPAVGGMETQYF
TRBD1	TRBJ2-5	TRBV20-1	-	TGCAGTGCGACGGGACAGGAAGAGACCCAGTACTTC	CSATGQEETQYF
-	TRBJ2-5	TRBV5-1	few	TGCGCCAGCAGCTTGGCGGGCTCCGGTGCTGAGACCCAGTACTTC	CASSLAGSGAETQYF
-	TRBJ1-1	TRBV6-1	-	TGTGCCAGCAGTGAAGTGGGTATAAACACTGAAGCTTTCTTT	CASSEVGINTEAFF
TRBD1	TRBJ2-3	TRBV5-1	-	TGCGCCAGCAGCTCGGCGGGACAGGGGAGTGGAGATACGCAGTATTTT	CASSSAGQGSGDTQYF
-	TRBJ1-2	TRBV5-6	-	TGTGCCAGCAGCCTGCCCGGTCATACGGACTATGGCTACACCTTC	CASSLPGHTDYGYTF
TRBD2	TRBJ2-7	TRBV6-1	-	TGTGCCAGCAGTGAACGCTCTAGCGGTACCTACGAGCAGTACTTC	CASSERSSGTYEQYF
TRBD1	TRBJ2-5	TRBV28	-	TGTGCCATCGCGACAGGGTGGGAGACCCAGTACTTC	CAIATGWETQYF
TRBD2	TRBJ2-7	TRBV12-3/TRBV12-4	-	TGTGCCAGCGGGACTAGCGACTACGAGCAGTACTTC	CASGTSDYEQYF
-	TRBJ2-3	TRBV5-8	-	TGTGCCAGCAGCAGTCCGCGCGCCAGCACAGATACGCAGTATTTT	CASSSPRASTDTQYF
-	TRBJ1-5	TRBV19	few	TGTGCCAGTAGTATTGACAGGAGGGTCGGCCATTATAGCAATCAGCCCCAGCATTTT	CASSIDRRVGHYSNQPQHF
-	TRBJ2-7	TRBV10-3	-	TGTGCCGTCAAAGGGTCTTCCTACGAGCAGTACTTC	CAVKGSSYEQYF
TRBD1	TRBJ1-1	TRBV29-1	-	TGCAGCGGTAGTACAGGGGCGAACACTGAAGCTTTCTTT	CSGSTGANTEAFF
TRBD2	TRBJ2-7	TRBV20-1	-	TGCAGTGGTAATGAGCGGGGCTACTCCTACGAGCAGTACTTC	CSGNERGYSYEQYF
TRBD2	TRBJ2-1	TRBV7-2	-	TGTGCCAGCAGCTTAACTAGCGGGACCTACAATGAGCAGTTCTTC	CASSLTSGTYNEQFF
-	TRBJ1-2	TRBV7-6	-	TGTGCCAGCAGCTTAGGTGGGGGGCGAGGCTACACCTTC	CASSLGGGRGYTF
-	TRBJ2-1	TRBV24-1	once	TGTGCCACCAGTGATTTTCCATCCTCAGCGGACGAGCAGTTCTTC	CATSDFPSSADEQFF
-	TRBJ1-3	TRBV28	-	TGTGCCAGCAGTTTAAGGTGGGGTACTGGAAACACCATATATTTT	CASSLRWGTGNTIYF
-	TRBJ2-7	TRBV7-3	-	TGTGCCAGCAGCTTAAGTCCCGGGCTAGTCTACGAGCAGTACTTC	CASSLSPGLVYEQYF
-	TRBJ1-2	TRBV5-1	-	TGCGCCAGCAGCCAGGGATCGGCTCTCTCTATTACTGGCTACACCTTC	CASSQGSALSITGYTF
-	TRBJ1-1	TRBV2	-	TGTGCCAGCACCTTGGGACGGGAAGCTTTCTTT	CASTLGREAFF
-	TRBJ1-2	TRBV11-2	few	TGTGCCAGCAGCTCGCGCTATGGCTACACCTTC	CASSSRYGYTF
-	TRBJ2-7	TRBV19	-	TGTGCCAGTATGGGAGTCTACGAGCAGTACTTC	CASMGVYEQYF
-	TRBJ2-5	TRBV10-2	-	TGCGCCAGCAGTGTTCAGGGCCAAGAGACCCAGTACTTC	CASSVQGQETQYF
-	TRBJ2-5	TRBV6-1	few	TGTGCCAGCAGTCGGACGCAAGAGACCCAGTACTTC	CASSRTQETQYF
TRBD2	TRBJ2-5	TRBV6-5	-	TGTGCCAGCAGTTACACGGGACTAGCGGGAGTTGGGGAGACCCAGTACTTC	CASSYTGLAGVGETQYF
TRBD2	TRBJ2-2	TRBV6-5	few	TGTGCCAGCAGTTACGGGACTAGCCACACCGGGGAGCTGTTTTTT	CASSYGTSHTGELFF
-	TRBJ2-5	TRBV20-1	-	TGCAGTGCTAGGGCTAGCAGGAGGGCGTACCAAGAGACCCAGTACTTC	CSARASRRAYQETQYF
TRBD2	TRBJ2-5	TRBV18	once	TGTGCCAGCTCCGGACTAGCGGGAGGGAGGCAAGAGACCCAGTACTTC	CASSGLAGGRQETQYF
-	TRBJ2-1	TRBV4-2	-	TGTGCCAGCAGCCAAGAAGGTCTGTACTCCTACAATGAGCAGTTCTTC	CASSQEGLYSYNEQFF
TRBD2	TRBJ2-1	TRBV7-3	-	TGTACCAGCAGCCGAAGCGGGAGCTCCTACAATGAGCAGTTCTTC	CTSSRSGSSYNEQFF
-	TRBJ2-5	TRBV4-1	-	TGCGCCAGCAGCCAAGCATTAATCGGCGGGTGGGAGACCCAGTACTTC	CASSQALIGGWETQYF
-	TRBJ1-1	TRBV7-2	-	TGTGCCAGCAGCTTTCGGGGGGCCACTGAAGCTTTCTTT	CASSFRGATEAFF
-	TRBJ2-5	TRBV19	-	TGTGCCAGTAGTATCGCAGGGGTGGGAGAGACCCAGTACTTC	CASSIAGVGETQYF
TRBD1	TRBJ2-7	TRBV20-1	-	TGCAGTGCTAGAAGTCAGGGGGCGGGAGAGCAGTACTTC	CSARSQGAGEQYF
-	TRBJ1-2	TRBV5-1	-	TGCGCCAGCAGCTTAGACAGTGATGGCTACACCTTC	CASSLDSDGYTF
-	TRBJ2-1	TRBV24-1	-	TGTGCCACCAGTGATTCGGACGGAGTCTTTGAGCAGTTCTTC	CATSDSDGVFEQFF
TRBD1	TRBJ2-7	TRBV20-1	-	TGCAGTGCTTCCCGGGACAGGGCCTACGAGCAGTACTTC	CSASRDRAYEQYF
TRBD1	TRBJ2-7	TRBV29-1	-	TGCAGCGCTGAACAGGGGCCCCCCTACGAGCAGTACTTC	CSAEQGPPYEQYF
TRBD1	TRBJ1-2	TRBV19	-	TGTGCCAGTAGTGAAGGACAGGGGGCGCGAGATGACTACACCTTC	CASSEGQGARDDYTF
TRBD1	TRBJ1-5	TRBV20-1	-	TGCAGTGCGACACAGGGGGCGCGGGAGCCCCAGCATTTT	CSATQGAREPQHF
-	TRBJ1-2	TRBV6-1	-	TGTGCCAGCAGTGAAATGACGGTCGGATTCTATGGCTACACCTTC	CASSEMTVGFYGYTF
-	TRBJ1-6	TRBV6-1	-	TGTGCCAGCAGTGAAGTCTCCTATAATTCACCCCTCCACTTT	CASSEVSYNSPLHF
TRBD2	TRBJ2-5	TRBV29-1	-	TGCAGCGTTCAGGGACTAGCGGACCTAGAGACCCAGTACTTC	CSVQGLADLETQYF
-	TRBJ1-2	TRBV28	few	TGTGCCAGCAGTCGGACAGTAGGCTACACCTTC	CASSRTVGYTF
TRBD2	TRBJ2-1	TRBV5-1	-	TGCGCCAGCAGCCCCCAACTAGCGGGAGGGGTTGGGAAGGAGCAGTTCTTC	CASSPQLAGGVGKEQFF
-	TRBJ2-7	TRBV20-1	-	TGCAGTGCTTCCGGGACTCGGGGCGCCTACGAGCAGTACTTC	CSASGTRGAYEQYF
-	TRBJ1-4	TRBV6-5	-	TGTGCCAGCAGTTCCCAAGGATCGCTTGAAAAACTGTTTTTT	CASSSQGSLEKLFF
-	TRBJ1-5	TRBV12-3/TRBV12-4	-	TGTGCCAGCAGTTTCTCCAACCATCTTAGCAATCAGCCCCAGCATTTT	CASSFSNHLSNQPQHF
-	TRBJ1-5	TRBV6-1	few	TGTGCCAGCAGCTTCATGACGGCAAATCAGCCCCAGCATTTT	CASSFMTANQPQHF
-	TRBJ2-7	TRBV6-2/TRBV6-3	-	TGTGCCAGCAGTACTTGGGCCCCGCGGGGATTGGGGGAGCAGTACTTC	CASSTWAPRGLGEQYF
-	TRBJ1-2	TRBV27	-	TGTGCCAGCAGTTTAACTGCTCTTAACTATGGCTACACCTTC	CASSLTALNYGYTF
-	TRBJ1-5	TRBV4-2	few	TGTGCCAGCAGCCAAGCTGGGCAGGGAAAAGGGAGCAATCAGCCCCAGCATTTT	CASSQAGQGKGSNQPQHF
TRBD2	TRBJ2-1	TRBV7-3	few	TGTGCCAGCAGCCCATTCATGCTAGCGGGAGGGAACAATGAGCAGTTCTTC	CASSPFMLAGGNNEQFF
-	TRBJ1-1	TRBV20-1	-	TGCAGTGCTAGAGACTTTGTCGTGAACACTGAAGCTTTCTTT	CSARDFVVNTEAFF
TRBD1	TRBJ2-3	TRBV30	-	TGTGCCTGGAGTGTAGGGACAGGGAGCACAGATACGCAGTATTTT	CAWSVGTGSTDTQYF
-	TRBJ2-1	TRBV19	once	TGTGCCAGTAGTAGGTCTATCTTTACCTACAATGAGCAGTTCTTC	CASSRSIFTYNEQFF